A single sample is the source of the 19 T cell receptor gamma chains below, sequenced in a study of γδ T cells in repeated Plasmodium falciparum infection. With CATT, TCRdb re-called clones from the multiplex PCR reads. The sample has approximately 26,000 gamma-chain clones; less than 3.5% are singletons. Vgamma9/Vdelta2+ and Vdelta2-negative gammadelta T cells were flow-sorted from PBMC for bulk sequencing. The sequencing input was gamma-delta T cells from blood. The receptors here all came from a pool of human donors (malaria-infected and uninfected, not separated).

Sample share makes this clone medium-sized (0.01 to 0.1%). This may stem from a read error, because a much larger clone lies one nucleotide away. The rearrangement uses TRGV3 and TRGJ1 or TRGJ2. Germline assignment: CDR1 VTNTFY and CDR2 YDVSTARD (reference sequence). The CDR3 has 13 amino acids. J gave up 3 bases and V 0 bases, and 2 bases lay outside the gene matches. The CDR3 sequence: CATWDRPYYKKLF. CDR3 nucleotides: TGTGCCACCTGGGACAGGCCTTATTATAAGAAACTCTTT.

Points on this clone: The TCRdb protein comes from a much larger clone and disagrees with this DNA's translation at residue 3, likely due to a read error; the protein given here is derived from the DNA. In DNA, the CDR3 is TGTGCCGCCTGGGATACCAAATACGCTCATGGGATCAAGACGTTT. Translation gives CAAWDTKYAHGIKTF. The V gene is TRGV8, the J gene TRGJP2. TCRdb does not report a J gene; here it was assigned by matching the DNA to germline references. Per germline, CDR1 VENAVY and CDR2 YDSYNSRV. The CDR3 consists of 15 residues.

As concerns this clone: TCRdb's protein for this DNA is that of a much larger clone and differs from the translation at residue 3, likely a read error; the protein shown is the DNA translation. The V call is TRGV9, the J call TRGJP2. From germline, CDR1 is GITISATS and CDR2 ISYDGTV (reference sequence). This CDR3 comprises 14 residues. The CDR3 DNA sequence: TGTGCCTCGTGGGAGGTGCACGGTGATTGGATCAAGACGTTT. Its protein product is CASWEVHGDWIKTF.

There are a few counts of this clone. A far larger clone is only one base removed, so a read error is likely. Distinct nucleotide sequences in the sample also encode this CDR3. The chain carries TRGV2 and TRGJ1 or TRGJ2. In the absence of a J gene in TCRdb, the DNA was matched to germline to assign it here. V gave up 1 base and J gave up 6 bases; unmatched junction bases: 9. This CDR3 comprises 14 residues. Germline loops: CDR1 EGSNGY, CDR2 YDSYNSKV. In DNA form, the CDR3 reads TGTGCCACCTGGGACGGACGCCTCGGTTATAAGAAACTCTTT. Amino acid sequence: CATWDGRLGYKKLF.

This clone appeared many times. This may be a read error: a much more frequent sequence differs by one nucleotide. Written as DNA, the CDR3 is TGTGCCACCTGGGAAAAGAATTATTATAAGAAACTTTTT. This translates into CATWEKNYYKKLF. This chain joins TRGV8 and TRGJ1 or TRGJ2. Germline CDR1 and CDR2: VENAVY and YDSYNSRV. The CDR3 contains 13 residues.

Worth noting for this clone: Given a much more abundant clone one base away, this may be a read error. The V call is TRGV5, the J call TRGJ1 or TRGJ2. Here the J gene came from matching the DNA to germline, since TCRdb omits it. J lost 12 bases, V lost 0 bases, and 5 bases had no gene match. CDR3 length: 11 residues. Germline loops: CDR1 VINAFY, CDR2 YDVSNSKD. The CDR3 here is CATWDRRSKLF. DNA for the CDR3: TGTGCCACCTGGGACAGGCGTTCGAAACTCTTT.

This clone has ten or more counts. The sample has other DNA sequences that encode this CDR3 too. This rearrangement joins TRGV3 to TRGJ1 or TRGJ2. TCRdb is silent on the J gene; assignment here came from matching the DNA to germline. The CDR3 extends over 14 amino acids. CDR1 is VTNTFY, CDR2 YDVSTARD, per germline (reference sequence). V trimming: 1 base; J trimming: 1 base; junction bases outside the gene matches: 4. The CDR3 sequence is CATWDRFNYYKKLF. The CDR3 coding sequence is TGTGCCACCTGGGACAGATTTAATTATTATAAGAAACTCTTT.

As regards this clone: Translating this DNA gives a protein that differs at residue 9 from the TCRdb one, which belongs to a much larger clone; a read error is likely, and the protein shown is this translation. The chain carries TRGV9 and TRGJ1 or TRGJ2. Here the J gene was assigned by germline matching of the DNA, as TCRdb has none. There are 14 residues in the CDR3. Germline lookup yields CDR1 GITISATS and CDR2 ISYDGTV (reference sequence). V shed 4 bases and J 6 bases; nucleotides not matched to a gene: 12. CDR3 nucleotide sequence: TGTGCCTTGTGGGACCACCTCCAGACTTATAAGAAACTCTTT. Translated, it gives CALWDHLQTYKKLF.

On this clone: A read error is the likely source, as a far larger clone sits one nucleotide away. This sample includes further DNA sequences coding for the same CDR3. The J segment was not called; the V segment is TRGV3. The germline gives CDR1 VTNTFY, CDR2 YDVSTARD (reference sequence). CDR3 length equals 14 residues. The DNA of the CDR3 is TGTGCCACCTGGGACAGGCGGCTTTATTATAAGAAGCTCTTT. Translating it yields CATWDRRLYYKKLF.

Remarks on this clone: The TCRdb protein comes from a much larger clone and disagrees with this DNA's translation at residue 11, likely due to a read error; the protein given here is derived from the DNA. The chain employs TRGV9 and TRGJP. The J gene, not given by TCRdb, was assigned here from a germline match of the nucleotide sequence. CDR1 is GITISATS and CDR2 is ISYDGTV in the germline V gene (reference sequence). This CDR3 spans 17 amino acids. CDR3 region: CALWDHDQELDKKIKVF. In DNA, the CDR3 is TGTGCCTTGTGGGACCATGATCAAGAGTTGGACAAAAAAATCAAGGTATTT.

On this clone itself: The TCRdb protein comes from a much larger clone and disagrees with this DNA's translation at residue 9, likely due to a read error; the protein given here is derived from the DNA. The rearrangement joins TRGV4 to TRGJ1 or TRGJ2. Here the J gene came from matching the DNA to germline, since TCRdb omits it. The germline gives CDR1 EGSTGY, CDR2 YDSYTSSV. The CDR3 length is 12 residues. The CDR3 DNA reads TGTGCCACCTGGGAGAGTTATTATAGGAAACTCTTT. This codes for CATWESYYRKLF.

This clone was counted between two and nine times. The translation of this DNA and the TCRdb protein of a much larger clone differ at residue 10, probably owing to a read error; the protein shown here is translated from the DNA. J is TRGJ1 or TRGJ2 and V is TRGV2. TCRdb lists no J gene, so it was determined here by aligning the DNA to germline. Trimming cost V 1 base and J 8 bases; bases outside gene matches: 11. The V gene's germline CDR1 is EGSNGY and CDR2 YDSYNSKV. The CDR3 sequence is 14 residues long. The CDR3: CATWDGRPYHKKLF. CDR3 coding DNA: TGTGCCACCTGGGACGGTCGACCCTATCATAAGAAACTCTTT.

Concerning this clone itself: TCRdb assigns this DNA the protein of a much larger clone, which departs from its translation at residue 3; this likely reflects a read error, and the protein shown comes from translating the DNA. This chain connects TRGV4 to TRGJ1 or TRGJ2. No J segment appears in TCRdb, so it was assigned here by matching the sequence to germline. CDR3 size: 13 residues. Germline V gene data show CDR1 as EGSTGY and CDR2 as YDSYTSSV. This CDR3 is CAAWDVWYYKKLF. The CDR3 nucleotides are TGTGCCGCCTGGGATGTTTGGTATTATAAGAAACTCTTT.

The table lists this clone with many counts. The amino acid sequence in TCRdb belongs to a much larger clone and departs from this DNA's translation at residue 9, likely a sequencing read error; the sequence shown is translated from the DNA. CDR3: CATWDGPYEKLF. The CDR3 region has the DNA TGTGCCACCTGGGACGGGCCTTATGAGAAACTCTTT. The chain carries TRGV2 and TRGJ1 or TRGJ2. There are 12 residues in the CDR3. Germline CDR1 and CDR2: EGSNGY and YDSYNSKV.

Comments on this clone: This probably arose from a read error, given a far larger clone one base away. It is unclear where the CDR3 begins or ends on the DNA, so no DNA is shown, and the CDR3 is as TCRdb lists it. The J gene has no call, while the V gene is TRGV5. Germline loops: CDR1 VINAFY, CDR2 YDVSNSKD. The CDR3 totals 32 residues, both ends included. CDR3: CATWDRRRIIRNSLAVEQHWLSQVSIGRIQHF.

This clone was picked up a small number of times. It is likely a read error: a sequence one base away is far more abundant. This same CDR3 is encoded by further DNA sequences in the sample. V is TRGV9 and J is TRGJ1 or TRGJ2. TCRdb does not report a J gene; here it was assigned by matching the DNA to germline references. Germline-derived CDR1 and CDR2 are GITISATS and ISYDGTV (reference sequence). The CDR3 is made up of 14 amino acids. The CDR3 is CALWEVPFCYKKLF. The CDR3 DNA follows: TGTGCCCTGTGGGAGGTGCCCTTTTGTTATAAGAAACTCTTT.

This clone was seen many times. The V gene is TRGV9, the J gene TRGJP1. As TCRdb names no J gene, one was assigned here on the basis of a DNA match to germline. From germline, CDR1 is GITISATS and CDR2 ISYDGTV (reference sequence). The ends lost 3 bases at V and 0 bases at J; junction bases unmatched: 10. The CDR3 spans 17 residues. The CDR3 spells CALWEPPGDTTGWFKIF. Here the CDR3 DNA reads TGTGCCTTGTGGGAGCCCCCAGGGGATACCACTGGTTGGTTCAAGATATTT.

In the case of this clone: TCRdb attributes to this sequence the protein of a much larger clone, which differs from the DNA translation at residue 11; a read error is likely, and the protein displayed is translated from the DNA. CDR3 DNA sequence: TGTGCCTTGTGGGAGCCGATTTATTATAAGAGACTCTTT. It yields the protein CALWEPIYYKRLF. The V gene is TRGV9; the J gene was not called. From germline, CDR1 is GITISATS and CDR2 ISYDGTV (reference sequence). This CDR3 contains 13 residues.

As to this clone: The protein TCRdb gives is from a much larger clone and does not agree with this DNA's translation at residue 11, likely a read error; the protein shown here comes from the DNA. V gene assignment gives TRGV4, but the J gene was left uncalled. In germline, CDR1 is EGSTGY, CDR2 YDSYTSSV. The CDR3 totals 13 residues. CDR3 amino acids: CATWVPNYYKRLF. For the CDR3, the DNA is TGTGCCACCTGGGTACCGAATTATTATAAGAGACTCTTT.